This is a list of T cell receptor beta chains from one sample in a study of vaccination and CD4 T cells after COVID-19. Each CDR3 protein is one row after TCRdb ran MiXCR on the PCR reads. The table shows approximately 10,000 distinct CDR3 sequences, with approximately 35% occurring only once. No antigen is known for these receptors. The specimen sequenced was CD4+ T cells from blood, cultured in vitro. These receptors all come from a human donor in good health. The conserved cysteine and the conserved F or W are not part of the CDR3 here. Fields, in order: J gene, clone size, V gene, CDR3 protein. A clone size is listed for some rows: how often the clone was seen (once, few, many), or a class if it is expanded.

J: TRBJ1-1
size: -
V: TRBV6-5
CDR3: ASSSGYRPEAF

J: TRBJ1-5
size: -
V: TRBV5-5
CDR3: ASSSLQGWGDQPQH

J: TRBJ2-1
size: few
V: TRBV27
CDR3: ASTRFERGYSSYNEQF

J: TRBJ1-1
size: -
V: TRBV12-5
CDR3: ASGTGEGTEAF

J: TRBJ1-1
size: -
V: TRBV21-1
CDR3: ASSTHRPEAF

J: TRBJ1-5
size: -
V: TRBV30
CDR3: AWGSGTGLQPQH

J: TRBJ2-5
size: -
V: TRBV11-1
CDR3: ASSSTGQGWETQY

J: TRBJ1-4
size: -
V: TRBV11-2
CDR3: ASSLDRVEKLF

J: TRBJ1-5
size: -
V: TRBV5-6
CDR3: ASRWGGPSSNQPQH

J: TRBJ2-1
size: -
V: TRBV6-1
CDR3: ASRRGLLGLAGNPNNEQF

J: TRBJ2-2
size: medium-sized
V: TRBV15
CDR3: ATSRDLRGTGELF

J: TRBJ1-5
size: -
V: TRBV7-9
CDR3: ASSLASGGRSNQPQH

J: TRBJ1-1
size: -
V: TRBV14
CDR3: ASSQETQAF

J: TRBJ1-4
size: -
V: TRBV20-1
CDR3: SAGPATELF

J: TRBJ2-1
size: -
V: TRBV20-1
CDR3: SAEGALSYNEQF

J: TRBJ1-5
size: -
V: TRBV20-1
CDR3: SAQYSNQPQH

J: TRBJ1-6
size: few
V: TRBV19
CDR3: ASTRPGDSPLH

J: TRBJ1-5
size: -
V: TRBV12-3/TRBV12-4
CDR3: ASSLQGAWEPQH

J: TRBJ1-1
size: -
V: TRBV6-1
CDR3: ASRPRGADTEAF

J: TRBJ2-3
size: -
V: TRBV12-3/TRBV12-4
CDR3: ASSYLRSGGKDTQY

J: TRBJ2-3
size: -
V: TRBV7-9
CDR3: ASSILRTTQY

J: TRBJ1-1
size: few
V: TRBV6-1
CDR3: ASSREGAYTEAF

J: TRBJ2-7
size: -
V: TRBV6-1
CDR3: ASSKTGTPKNEQY

J: TRBJ1-5
size: few
V: TRBV20-1
CDR3: SARFSGGSNQPQH

J: TRBJ1-1
size: few
V: TRBV2
CDR3: ASRWSNSEAF

J: TRBJ1-2
size: -
V: TRBV7-9
CDR3: ASSLDQAYGYT

J: TRBJ1-6
size: -
V: TRBV5-4
CDR3: ASSLDRGISPLH

J: TRBJ1-1
size: -
V: TRBV2
CDR3: ASTTSAEAF

J: TRBJ2-2
size: -
V: TRBV6-1
CDR3: ASSRTPTGNTGELF

J: TRBJ2-5
size: -
V: TRBV15
CDR3: ATSRGGGRGTQY

J: TRBJ1-2
size: -
V: TRBV28
CDR3: ASSLYRAGGGYT

J: TRBJ2-7
size: -
V: TRBV20-1
CDR3: SARIQGGPSYEQY

J: TRBJ1-6
size: -
V: TRBV7-9
CDR3: ASSFGQGRSPLH

J: TRBJ1-2
size: few
V: TRBV10-2
CDR3: ASSESFEGEGGYT

J: TRBJ2-5
size: few
V: TRBV10-1
CDR3: AVERGGLETQY

J: TRBJ2-2
size: -
V: TRBV6-4
CDR3: ASSDIGGNANTGELF

J: TRBJ1-3
size: few
V: TRBV7-9
CDR3: ASSLAVSGNTIY

J: TRBJ1-2
size: -
V: TRBV28
CDR3: ASETGQGSYGYT

J: TRBJ1-2
size: few
V: TRBV6-2/TRBV6-3
CDR3: ASSYQGAGYGYT

J: TRBJ2-1
size: -
V: TRBV20-1
CDR3: SAKLAGGPEEQF

J: TRBJ1-1
size: -
V: TRBV7-3
CDR3: ASSLGQYTEAF

J: TRBJ2-7
size: -
V: TRBV10-1
CDR3: ASSEFGKSSYEQY

J: TRBJ1-6
size: few
V: TRBV4-1
CDR3: ASRRDNSPLH

J: TRBJ2-1
size: few
V: TRBV27
CDR3: ASSLGQGSYNEQF

J: TRBJ1-3
size: -
V: TRBV7-2
CDR3: ASGQGSFGNTIY

J: TRBJ1-1
size: -
V: TRBV18
CDR3: ASSPSRAGGKAEAF

J: TRBJ1-2
size: few
V: TRBV20-1
CDR3: SAGGTGGSGYT

J: TRBJ1-2
size: few
V: TRBV20-1
CDR3: SAPYRGTENYGYT

J: TRBJ1-6
size: -
V: TRBV19
CDR3: ASRGGGDSPLH

J: TRBJ2-1
size: -
V: TRBV6-1
CDR3: AGSPLERGGHEQF

J: TRBJ2-7
size: few
V: TRBV20-1
CDR3: SARDPRDRSYEQY

J: TRBJ2-5
size: few
V: TRBV19
CDR3: ASSIGTVGTQY

J: TRBJ2-5
size: -
V: TRBV6-1
CDR3: ASTTGNWETQY